This TCR beta chain emerged from a study of T cell responses to AZD1222 COVID-19 vaccine. As for this clone: The antigen remains unidentified.

This CDR3 comprises 15 residues. CDR1 is SEHNR and CDR2 is FQNEAQ in the germline V gene (reference sequence). Trimming removed 5 bases from V and 5 bases from J; junction bases left unmatched: 12. Measured with immunoSEQ multiplex PCR; TCRdb has only the in-frame clones, and not every one. This table holds about 81,000 clones, approximately 90% found once. Regarding the study as a whole: There were mostly white British donors and more females than males, and clonal diversity was possibly underestimated.

The V gene is TRBV7-9, the J gene TRBJ2-7, with 7 bases aligning to TRBD1. The TCR comes from an adult who received the AZD1222 COVID-19 vaccine. The sample in question was peripheral blood, obtained 28 days after the second AZD1222 dose. This CDR3 is CASSPRTGAVDEQYF. CDR3 coding DNA: TGTGCCAGCAGCCCGCGGACAGGCGCCGTCGACGAGCAGTACTTC.